This T cell receptor beta chain appears in the sequencing data of a study of technical replicates of blood from a handful of donors. CDR1 is SGHTA, CDR2 FQGTGA, per germline. V gave up 3 bases and J gave up 4 bases, with 9 bases separating them. CDR3 length: 14 amino acids. Data came from immunoSEQ multiplex PCR; TCRdb stores just in-frame clones and leaves some out. The data show 60,000 to 65,000 clones, about 87% seen once. This receptor was obtained from a human donor in good health. Some clones in this sample may be carry-over from other donors' samples. The genes are TRBV7-3 and TRBJ2-2, with TRBD1 as a possible D gene (6 bases). The material sequenced was PBMCs. The CDR3, as DNA: TGTGCCAGCAGCTTGGACAGCCTCACCGGGGAGCTGTTTTTT. It codes for CASSLDSLTGELFF.